This T cell receptor beta chain was retrieved from a study of blood T cell repertoires in COVID-19. V shed 3 bases and J shed 6 bases, with 21 bases lying between them. The CDR3 runs 16 residues. Germline V gene data show CDR1 as SGHAT and CDR2 as FQNNGV. Authors' methods: Reference gene primer amplification yielded estimated nucleated cell counts. The repertoire was sequenced with immunoSEQ multiplex PCR; TCRdb's copy has only in-frame clones and lacks some. V and J calls and clone size are given by that table; D and trimming were obtained from the DNA. The sample records fewer than 200,000 clones, about 90% being singletons. A Seattle source enrolled patients during active infection and followed them longitudinally.

The J gene is TRBJ2-7, the V gene TRBV11-2; tentative D call: TRBD1 (5 bases). This receptor was taken from a man younger than 40 with COVID-19, enrolled during active disease. The sample comprised peripheral blood. The CDR3 loop is CASSLGGYLAQAEQYF. CDR3 sequence (DNA): TGTGCCAGCAGCTTGGGTGGGTACCTTGCACAGGCCGAGCAGTACTTC. Drawing the rest from reference TRBV11-2 and TRBJ2-7, the complete variable domain is EAGVAQSPRYKIIEKRQSVAFWCNPISGHATLYWYQQILGQGPKLLIQFQNNGVVDDSQLPKDRFSAERLKGVDSTLKIQPAKLEDSAVYLCASSLGGYLAQAEQYFGPGTRLTVT.